The T cell receptor beta chain under discussion was sequenced for a study of T-cell memory formation after mild COVID-19. Study-wide results and caveats: CD4+ contracting clones were mainly CM and EM; CD8+ ones, EMRA. A subset of responding clones appeared in pre-infection memory, suggesting cross-reactive memory joined.

The table lists this clonotype with a few counts. Its antigen is currently unknown. The junction does not match germline at one end; this may be a read error. With constant-segment primers, 5'RACE yielded cDNA libraries of TCR alpha and TCR beta that carried sample barcodes and UMIs. A single record per CDR3 protein comes from TCRdb applying MiXCR to the 5' RACE reads. Altogether 470,000 or so distinct CDR3 sequences are present, around a sixth being singletons, with the ten largest covering roughly 12%. The CDR3 runs 17 residues. The germline V gene encodes CDR1 KGHSH and CDR2 LQKENI. The rearrangement uses TRBV18 and TRBJ1-2, with TRBD1 identical over 7 bases. The sample was PBMCs or a T cell subset sorted from them (not recorded which). This receptor was taken from an adult woman who had mild COVID-19 (a few samples of this study predate the infection). Cell type and time point are not known. The CDR3 sequence: CASSPLRDRQKGYGYTF. The CDR3 nucleotides read TGTGCCAGCTCCCCACTCCGGGACAGACAGAAGGGCTATGGCTACACCTTC. Filled out from reference TRBV18 and TRBJ1-2, the complete variable domain reads NAGVMQNPRHLVRRRGQEARLRCSPMKGHSHVYWYRQLPEEGLKFMVYLQKENIIDESGMPKERFSAEFPKEGPSILRIQQVVRGDSAAYFCASSPLRDRQKGYGYTFGSGTRLTVV.